This is a list of T cell receptor beta chains from one sample in a study of regulatory T cells in long-lasting Graves disease. Each CDR3 protein is one row after TCRdb ran MiXCR on the multiplex PCR reads. The sample includes fewer than 400,000 distinct CDR3 sequences, roughly 18% of them seen just once. The sample in question was peripheral blood mononuclear cells (PBMCs), obtained at new diagnosis, from a patient treated with antithyroid drugs. The receptors were gathered from a female donor with Graves disease. Both conserved end residues are part of each CDR3. D genes are given only for firm matches. Expanded clones get a size class; other rows say once, few or many, or leave the size out.

D: TRBD1
J: TRBJ1-4
V: TRBV5-5
size: few
CDR3: CASSSTGGRDEKLFF
DNA: TGTGCCAGCAGCTCGACAGGGGGCCGGGATGAAAAACTGTTTTTT

D: -
J: TRBJ2-5
V: TRBV7-6
size: -
CDR3: CASSLPGRWSGGTQYF
DNA: TGTGCCAGCAGCTTACCCGGTCGCTGGTCCGGGGGGACCCAGTACTTC

D: -
J: TRBJ1-4
V: TRBV11-3
size: many
CDR3: CASSPPGSHEKLFF
DNA: TGTGCCAGCAGCCCTCCGGGGTCCCATGAAAAACTGTTTTTT

D: TRBD1
J: TRBJ1-5
V: TRBV5-1
size: -
CDR3: CASREDRVGGQPQHF
DNA: TGCGCCAGCAGGGAAGACAGGGTGGGTGGGCAGCCCCAGCATTTT

D: -
J: TRBJ2-3
V: TRBV27
size: -
CDR3: CASGLYSAADTQYF
DNA: TGTGCCAGCGGATTATACTCGGCGGCAGATACGCAGTATTTT

D: -
J: TRBJ2-1
V: TRBV20-1
size: many
CDR3: CAELGSSYNEQFF
DNA: TGCGCCGAGTTGGGAAGCTCCTACAATGAGCAGTTCTTC

D: -
J: TRBJ1-3
V: TRBV13
size: -
CDR3: CASSTWTASGNTIYF
DNA: TGTGCCAGCAGCACCTGGACAGCCTCTGGAAACACCATATATTTT

D: -
J: TRBJ2-7
V: TRBV11-2
size: many
CDR3: CASSLASRAAYEQYF
DNA: TGTGCCAGCAGCTTAGCCAGCAGGGCAGCCTACGAGCAGTACTTC

D: -
J: TRBJ2-4
V: TRBV11-2
size: few
CDR3: CASSPQGILYF
DNA: TGTGCCAGCAGCCCACAGGGAATTTTGTACTTC

D: -
J: TRBJ2-7
V: TRBV30
size: few
CDR3: CAWSDQGRYEQYF
DNA: TGTGCCTGGAGTGATCAGGGTCGCTACGAGCAGTACTTC